This T cell receptor (beta chain) came from a study of blood T cell repertoires in COVID-19. Study context: Both acute and convalescent COVID-19 samples were obtained from the United States, Italy and Spain.

In the source study's methods: Amplified reference gene primers provided the basis for estimating nucleated cell counts. Assay: immunoSEQ multiplex PCR; the TCRdb copy retains only in-frame clones and omits some. Clone size and V and J calls were adopted from that table, with D and trimming inferred from the DNA. The sample lists 250,000 or so clones, approximately 88% occurring once. The participants were between roughly 18 and 89 years old and came from 24 US areas. Contact with a PCR-confirmed or clinician-diagnosed COVID-19 case occurred within 2 weeks of entry. Germline assignment: CDR1 LGHNA and CDR2 YSLEER. The V and J ends lost 3 bases and 8 bases, in that order; junction bases with no gene match: 6. CDR3 size: 13 residues.

This TCR was recovered from a middle-aged woman who had been exposed to COVID-19. Sequenced material: PBMCs or T cells enriched from blood (not recorded which). J is TRBJ1-2 and V is TRBV4-3, with 7 nucleotides matching TRBD1. Here the CDR3 DNA reads TGCGCCAGCAGCCAGGCTGACAGGGCCGGCTACACCTTC. Translated, it gives CASSQADRAGYTF.